The source of this T cell receptor beta chain is a study of T cell responses to AZD1222 COVID-19 vaccine. Study conclusions and caveats: Baseline serostatus was positive in only a handful of AZD1222 recipients.

Clones were sequenced by immunoSEQ multiplex PCR, and TCRdb holds only the in-frame ones, with some missing. The data hold about 150,000 clones, with around 87% observed a single time. A note on this clone: Antigen unknown.

This CDR3 comprises 12 residues. The ends lost 4 bases at V and 6 bases at J; junction bases unmatched: 0. Germline loops: CDR1 ENHRY, CDR2 SYGVKD. The chain has TRBV10-3 and TRBJ2-3; 8 bases match TRBD2. The receptor comes from an adult who received the AZD1222 COVID-19 vaccine. Source: peripheral blood, taken 28 days after the second AZD1222 dose. CDR3 nucleotide sequence: TGTGCCATCAGTGGGACTAGCGATACGCAGTATTTT. Encoded protein: CAISGTSDTQYF.